This note documents a single T cell receptor (beta chain) sequence. The target antigen is unknown. The CDR3 spans 14 residues. Germline CDR1 reads SQVTM; CDR2 reads ANQGSEA. Germline trimming cut 7 bases from V and 4 bases from J; bases unmatched to any gene: 10. Generated by immunoSEQ multiplex PCR, the TCRdb table keeps only in-frame clones and is missing some. Of just under 60,000 clones listed, around 80% are singletons. The sort gate was single viable CD3+CD4+CD8-CD45RO+ cells for memory CD4+ T cells. This entry comes from a study of memory CD4+ T cells and cytomegalovirus serostatus. Study at large: This sample comes from healthy Belgian adults, roughly nine CMV seropositive, approximately 24 seronegative.

The study's findings and limits: Suggested: most of the CMV-linked TCR signature lies in CD4+ memory cells.

The clonotype comes from an adult in good health and CMV-seronegative. The J gene is TRBJ2-5, the V gene TRBV29-1, with 9 bases identical to TRBD2. Sequencing was performed on memory CD4+ T cells from blood. The CDR3 nucleotides read TGCAGCGCCGTTAGCGGGAGTGGCGGAGAGACCCAGTACTTC. Amino acid sequence: CSAVSGSGGETQYF.